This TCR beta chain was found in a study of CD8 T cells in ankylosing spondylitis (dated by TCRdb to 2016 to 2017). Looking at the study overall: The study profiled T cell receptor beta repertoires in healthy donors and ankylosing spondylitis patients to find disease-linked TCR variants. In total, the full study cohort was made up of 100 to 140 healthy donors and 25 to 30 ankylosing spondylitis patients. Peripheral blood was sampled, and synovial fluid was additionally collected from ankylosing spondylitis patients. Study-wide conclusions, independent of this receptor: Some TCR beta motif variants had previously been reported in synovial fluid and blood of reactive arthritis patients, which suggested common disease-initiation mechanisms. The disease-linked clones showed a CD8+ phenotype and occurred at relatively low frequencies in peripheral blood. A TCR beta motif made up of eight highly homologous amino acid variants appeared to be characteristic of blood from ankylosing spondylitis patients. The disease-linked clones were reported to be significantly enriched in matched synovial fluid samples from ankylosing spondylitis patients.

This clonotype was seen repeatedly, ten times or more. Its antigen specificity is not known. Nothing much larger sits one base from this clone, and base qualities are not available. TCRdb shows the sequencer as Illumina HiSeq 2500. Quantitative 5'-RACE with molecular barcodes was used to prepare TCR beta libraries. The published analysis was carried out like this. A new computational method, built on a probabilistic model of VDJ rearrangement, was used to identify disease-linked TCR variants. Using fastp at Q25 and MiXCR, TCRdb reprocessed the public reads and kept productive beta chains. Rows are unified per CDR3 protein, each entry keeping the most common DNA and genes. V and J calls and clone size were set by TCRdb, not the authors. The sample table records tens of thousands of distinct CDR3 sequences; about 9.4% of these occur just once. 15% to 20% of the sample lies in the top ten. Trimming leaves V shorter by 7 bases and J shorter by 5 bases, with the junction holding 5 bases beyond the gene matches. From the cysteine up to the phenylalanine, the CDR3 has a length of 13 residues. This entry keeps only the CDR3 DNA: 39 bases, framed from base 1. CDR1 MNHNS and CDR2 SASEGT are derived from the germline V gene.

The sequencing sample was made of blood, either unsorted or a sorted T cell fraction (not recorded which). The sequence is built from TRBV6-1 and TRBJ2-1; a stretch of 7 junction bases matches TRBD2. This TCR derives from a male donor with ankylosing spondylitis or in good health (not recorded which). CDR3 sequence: CASTFRGDNEQFF. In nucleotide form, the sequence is TGTGCCAGCACCTTCCGGGGGGACAATGAGCAGTTCTTC.